This T cell receptor (beta chain) stems from a study of blood T cell repertoires in COVID-19. Study-wide context: COVID-19 samples collected from the United States, Italy and Spain covered acute and convalescent phases.

V was clipped by 6 bases and J by 0 bases; unmatched bases: 21. Germline loops: CDR1 LNHDA, CDR2 SQIVND (reference sequence). This CDR3 is built from 22 residues. Seattle participants joined during active infection and were tracked over time. Method: immunoSEQ multiplex PCR; TCRdb's copy keeps in-frame clones and lacks some. The sample records 65,000 or so clones, over 80% being singletons. This sequence joins TRBV19 and TRBJ2-7; the match to TRBD2 covers 15 bases. This TCR was recovered from a young man with COVID-19, enrolled during active disease. Sequencing was carried out using peripheral blood. The CDR3: CASSPGVFRGLAGGGSSYEQYF. In nucleotides, the CDR3 is TGTGCCAGTAGCCCCGGGGTCTTCCGGGGACTAGCGGGAGGAGGGTCCTCCTACGAGCAGTACTTC.